These T cell receptor beta chains were read from a single sample in a study of cytomegalovirus exposure and HLA in healthy donors. TCRdb's copy holds only in-frame clones and misses some; the assay was immunoSEQ multiplex PCR. The data hold approximately 110,000 clones, with 60% to 85% observed a single time. Sequenced input: PBMCs. The origin of the receptors is a female donor in good health and CMV-seropositive. Both conserved end residues are part of each CDR3. The order of the fields is J gene, V gene, clone size, D gene, CDR3 DNA, CDR3 protein. D genes are given only for firm matches. Clone size, where shown, is once, few, many, or a class for clones that have expanded.

j_call: TRBJ2-1; v_call: TRBV7-6; clone_size: NA; d_call: TRBD1; cdr3_nt: TGTGCCAGCAGCCCTTCGGGACAGGGGATCAATGAGCAGTTCTTC; cdr3_aa: CASSPSGQGINEQFF
j_call: TRBJ1-1; v_call: TRBV15; clone_size: NA; d_call: NA; cdr3_nt: TGTGCCACCAGCAGAGACAGAGGGCGGACTGAAGCTTTCTTT; cdr3_aa: CATSRDRGRTEAFF
j_call: TRBJ2-1; v_call: TRBV6-6; clone_size: NA; d_call: TRBD2; cdr3_nt: TGTGCCAGCAGTCCCTCTGTAGCGGGGGGTATCAATGAGCAGTTCTTC; cdr3_aa: CASSPSVAGGINEQFF
j_call: TRBJ1-2; v_call: TRBV4-2; clone_size: NA; d_call: NA; cdr3_nt: TGTGCCAGCAGCCTAGGGGCAGGATCTAACTATGGCTACACCTTC; cdr3_aa: CASSLGAGSNYGYTF
j_call: TRBJ1-5; v_call: TRBV27; clone_size: NA; d_call: NA; cdr3_nt: TGTGCCAGCTGGGGGCGGAGAAATCAGCCCCAGCATTTT; cdr3_aa: CASWGRRNQPQHF
j_call: TRBJ2-3; v_call: TRBV28; clone_size: NA; d_call: TRBD2; cdr3_nt: TGTGCCAGCAGTTTAGCGGGGGGCACGGATACGCAGTATTTT; cdr3_aa: CASSLAGGTDTQYF
j_call: TRBJ2-1; v_call: TRBV19; clone_size: few; d_call: TRBD1; cdr3_nt: TGTGCCAGTAGTATAGGTTGGGACAGGGACTGGGATGAGCAGTTCTTC; cdr3_aa: CASSIGWDRDWDEQFF
j_call: TRBJ2-7; v_call: TRBV7-9; clone_size: NA; d_call: TRBD1; cdr3_nt: TGTGCCAGCAGCTTACAGGGGGACTACGAGCAGTACTTC; cdr3_aa: CASSLQGDYEQYF
j_call: TRBJ2-7; v_call: TRBV5-1; clone_size: NA; d_call: NA; cdr3_nt: TGCGCCAGCAGGGGGCAGGCTGGCTCCTACGAGCAGTACTTC; cdr3_aa: CASRGQAGSYEQYF
j_call: TRBJ2-7; v_call: TRBV5-1; clone_size: NA; d_call: NA; cdr3_nt: TGCGCCAGCAGCCCAACAGGGTCCCCAAGCTCCTACGAGCAGTACTTC; cdr3_aa: CASSPTGSPSSYEQYF
j_call: TRBJ1-6; v_call: TRBV28; clone_size: NA; d_call: NA; cdr3_nt: TGTGCCAGCAGTTTGGGGTCACACAGGTCCTCTAGCTATAATTCACCCCTCCACTTT; cdr3_aa: CASSLGSHRSSSYNSPLHF
j_call: TRBJ2-7; v_call: TRBV28; clone_size: NA; d_call: TRBD2; cdr3_nt: TGTGCCAGCAGTTTCCAACGGGGGGAGCGGCGCTACGAGCAGTACTTC; cdr3_aa: CASSFQRGERRYEQYF
j_call: TRBJ1-5; v_call: TRBV30; clone_size: few; d_call: NA; cdr3_nt: TGTGCCTGGAGTGTTAGATCCAGGGATCAGCCCCAGCATTTT; cdr3_aa: CAWSVRSRDQPQHF
j_call: TRBJ2-3; v_call: TRBV28; clone_size: NA; d_call: TRBD2; cdr3_nt: TGTGCCAGCAGTTCCCCGGCAACGGGAGGGAAAACAGATACGCAGTATTTT; cdr3_aa: CASSSPATGGKTDTQYF
j_call: TRBJ1-1; v_call: TRBV7-8; clone_size: NA; d_call: NA; cdr3_nt: TGTGCCAGCAGCTTGACAGGGAACACTGAAGCTTTCTTT; cdr3_aa: CASSLTGNTEAFF
j_call: TRBJ1-1; v_call: TRBV10-3; clone_size: NA; d_call: TRBD1; cdr3_nt: TGTGCCATCAGTACGGGACAGGGAGGGACTGAAGCTTTCTTT; cdr3_aa: CAISTGQGGTEAFF
j_call: TRBJ2-7; v_call: TRBV5-1; clone_size: NA; d_call: TRBD1; cdr3_nt: TGCGCCAGCAGCCCCCGACAGGGTTCCGAGCAGTACTTC; cdr3_aa: CASSPRQGSEQYF
j_call: TRBJ2-5; v_call: TRBV27; clone_size: NA; d_call: TRBD2; cdr3_nt: TGTGCCAGCAGTTTATCCTGGACTAGCGGGGGCTCGGAGACCCAGTACTTC; cdr3_aa: CASSLSWTSGGSETQYF
j_call: TRBJ2-4; v_call: TRBV29-1; clone_size: NA; d_call: NA; cdr3_nt: TGCAGCGTTGCAGGGGTCGAACAGGCCGGACTAGCCAAAAACATTCAGTACTTC; cdr3_aa: CSVAGVEQAGLAKNIQYF
j_call: TRBJ2-1; v_call: TRBV29-1; clone_size: NA; d_call: NA; cdr3_nt: TGCAGCGTTCGGGCAGGGGCCGGACGGATTAACAATGAGCAGTTCTTC; cdr3_aa: CSVRAGAGRINNEQFF
j_call: TRBJ2-5; v_call: TRBV19; clone_size: few; d_call: TRBD1; cdr3_nt: TGTGCCAGTAGGACGACAGGGTGGGGTGAGACCCAGTACTTC; cdr3_aa: CASRTTGWGETQYF
j_call: TRBJ2-5; v_call: TRBV5-1; clone_size: few; d_call: TRBD1; cdr3_nt: TGCGCCAGCAGCCTGGCAGGGGGCAGGGAGGAGACCCAGTACTTC; cdr3_aa: CASSLAGGREETQYF
j_call: TRBJ2-3; v_call: TRBV2; clone_size: once; d_call: NA; cdr3_nt: TGTGCCAGAGGAGCTAGCACAGATACGCAGTATTTT; cdr3_aa: CARGASTDTQYF
j_call: TRBJ2-7; v_call: TRBV27; clone_size: NA; d_call: NA; cdr3_nt: TGTGCCAGCAGTCCAGGGTCCCGCAGGGGTTCCCACGAGCAGTACTTC; cdr3_aa: CASSPGSRRGSHEQYF
j_call: TRBJ2-2; v_call: TRBV11-3; clone_size: NA; d_call: NA; cdr3_nt: TGTGCCAGCAGCTCGGGGTGGGGAACCGGGGAGCTGTTTTTT; cdr3_aa: CASSSGWGTGELFF
j_call: TRBJ1-4; v_call: TRBV28; clone_size: few; d_call: NA; cdr3_nt: TGTGCCAGCAGTTTTCCCAATCATGAAAAACTGTTTTTT; cdr3_aa: CASSFPNHEKLFF
j_call: TRBJ2-7; v_call: TRBV28; clone_size: NA; d_call: NA; cdr3_nt: TGTGCCAGCAGTCTTAGCGTTCTTACTCCCTACGAGCAGTACTTC; cdr3_aa: CASSLSVLTPYEQYF
j_call: TRBJ2-1; v_call: TRBV28; clone_size: NA; d_call: NA; cdr3_nt: TGTGCCAGCAGTACCCCGCCGGGGATGAGTGAGCAGTTCTTC; cdr3_aa: CASSTPPGMSEQFF
j_call: TRBJ1-2; v_call: TRBV6-5; clone_size: NA; d_call: NA; cdr3_nt: TGTGCCAGCAGTTACTCGCTGACCCAGGGTGCTGGCTACACCTTC; cdr3_aa: CASSYSLTQGAGYTF
j_call: TRBJ1-2; v_call: TRBV30; clone_size: NA; d_call: TRBD1; cdr3_nt: TGTGCCTGGACCGGGACAGGGGGCCGTGGCTACACCTTC; cdr3_aa: CAWTGTGGRGYTF
j_call: TRBJ2-2; v_call: TRBV29-1; clone_size: NA; d_call: NA; cdr3_nt: TGCAGCGTTCTGCGACCGCCGGGCACCGGGGAGCTGTTTTTT; cdr3_aa: CSVLRPPGTGELFF
j_call: TRBJ2-3; v_call: TRBV10-3; clone_size: NA; d_call: TRBD2; cdr3_nt: TGTGCCATCAGTCTGGGAGGAGTAGCGGGAGGGCCTGGCACAGATACGCAGTATTTT; cdr3_aa: CAISLGGVAGGPGTDTQYF
j_call: TRBJ2-3; v_call: TRBV6-1; clone_size: NA; d_call: NA; cdr3_nt: TGTGCCAGCAGTGAGACCACCCCAAACAGGCCGAACACAGATACGCAGTATTTT; cdr3_aa: CASSETTPNRPNTDTQYF
j_call: TRBJ2-7; v_call: TRBV6-1; clone_size: NA; d_call: NA; cdr3_nt: TGTGCCAGCAGTGAAGTAGTGAGGGACGAGCAGTACTTC; cdr3_aa: CASSEVVRDEQYF
j_call: TRBJ2-6; v_call: TRBV5-5; clone_size: NA; d_call: NA; cdr3_nt: TGTGCCAGCAGCTTGGTACAATCTGGGGCCAACGTCCTGACTTTC; cdr3_aa: CASSLVQSGANVLTF
j_call: TRBJ2-1; v_call: TRBV28; clone_size: NA; d_call: TRBD1; cdr3_nt: TGTGCCAGCAGTTCGACAGGGGCATACAATGAGCAGTTCTTC; cdr3_aa: CASSSTGAYNEQFF
j_call: TRBJ2-1; v_call: TRBV11-2; clone_size: NA; d_call: TRBD2; cdr3_nt: TGTGCCAGCACCTTAGGCGCGGGAGGGCCGTATGAGCAGTTCTTC; cdr3_aa: CASTLGAGGPYEQFF
j_call: TRBJ2-1; v_call: TRBV9; clone_size: few; d_call: TRBD2; cdr3_nt: TGTGCCAGCAGTTACGGACTAGCGGGAGGGCCGTTGAATGAGCAGTTCTTC; cdr3_aa: CASSYGLAGGPLNEQFF
j_call: TRBJ2-7; v_call: TRBV6-5; clone_size: few; d_call: NA; cdr3_nt: TGTGCCAGCACCGGGGGGCCCGGCGAGCAGTACTTC; cdr3_aa: CASTGGPGEQYF
j_call: TRBJ2-7; v_call: TRBV30; clone_size: NA; d_call: NA; cdr3_nt: TGTGCCTGGAGCAAAGGCGGTTACGAGCAGTACTTC; cdr3_aa: CAWSKGGYEQYF
j_call: TRBJ2-7; v_call: TRBV7-8; clone_size: once; d_call: NA; cdr3_nt: TGTGCCAGCAGCGTTGGGAGCTCCTACGAGCAGTACTTC; cdr3_aa: CASSVGSSYEQYF
j_call: TRBJ2-1; v_call: TRBV5-4; clone_size: NA; d_call: TRBD2; cdr3_nt: TGTGCCACACAGACTAGCGGGACCCGGCATGAGCAGTTCTTC; cdr3_aa: CATQTSGTRHEQFF
j_call: TRBJ2-1; v_call: TRBV10-2; clone_size: medium-sized; d_call: NA; cdr3_nt: TGCGCCAGCACTCCACTAGCTTACAATGAGCAGTTCTTC; cdr3_aa: CASTPLAYNEQFF
j_call: TRBJ2-3; v_call: TRBV30; clone_size: NA; d_call: TRBD2; cdr3_nt: TGTGCCTCCGAGACTAGCGGCACAGATACGCAGTATTTT; cdr3_aa: CASETSGTDTQYF